This T cell receptor (beta chain) is drawn from a study of cytomegalovirus exposure and HLA in healthy donors. General study results and limits: TCR beta sequences numbering about 17,000 were associated with HLA alleles at 0.05 false discovery rate in a later analysis. An ancestry cluster, one associated with Asian ancestry, reportedly showed fewer N-insertions than the roughly 670-donor mean in a later analysis. Sequences of the TCR beta chain were said to predict the HLA-A and HLA-B alleles of most subjects accurately.

Vbeta (60) and Jbeta (13) primers were used in the PCR. Produced via immunoSEQ multiplex PCR; TCRdb's table is partial and in-frame only. Found here are some 120,000 clones, around three quarters of them singletons; the top ten hold less than 3%. Of note for this clone: The antigen remains undetermined.

Sequenced sample: PBMCs. This TCR was recovered from a man aged 25 to 40 in good health and CMV-seronegative.

The CDR3 bases are TGCGCCAGCAGCTTGGAGCCGACAGGTTTCCCAAGGGGCTCTGGAAACACCATATATTTT. Protein sequence: CASSLEPTGFPRGSGNTIYF. The chain links TRBV5-1 to TRBJ1-3; TRBD1 might be the D (6 bases). The CDR3 covers 20 residues. Per germline, CDR1 SGHRS and CDR2 YFSETQ. Trimming removed 0 bases at V and 0 bases at J, with 22 bases between.